A single sample is the source of the 16 T cell receptor beta chains below, sequenced in a study of blood T cell repertoires in COVID-19 (dated by TCRdb to the early 2020s). Libraries came from the immunoSEQ multiplex PCR assay. TCRdb obtained this table from immuneACCESS and retained in-frame rearrangements with V and J assigned. These tables miss some clones; where compared with another copy, unresolved V genes account for less than half of the shortfall, and the remainder is unexplained. A total of around 350,000 clones appear in this sample, approximately 86% of them only once. The top ten clonotypes cover about 2.9% of the sample. The sample taken for sequencing was peripheral blood. The source of these receptors is a human donor in a cohort sampled during active COVID-19.

As DNA, the CDR3 is TGTGCCAGCAGCTTAGGCGGGGGCGACCGCTACGAGCAGTACTTC. This encodes CASSLGGGDRYEQYF. This chain joins TRBV11-3 and TRBJ2-7, with a possible D match to TRBD2 (7 bases). The CDR3 length is 15 residues. Germline loops: CDR1 SGHNT, CDR2 YENEEA. The V end lost 1 base, the J end lost 3 bases, and 13 bases lay between the germline ends.

The rearrangement links TRBV25-1 to TRBJ1-4; weak D call: TRBD1 (5 bases). CDR1 is MGHDK, CDR2 SYGVNS, per germline. This CDR3 comprises 13 residues. The V end lost 5 bases, the J end lost 10 bases, and 14 bases lay between the germline ends. CDR3 nucleotides: TGTGCCAGCAGTTGGGGGGAAGGTGGAAAACTGTTTTTT. Residues: CASSWGEGGKLFF.

The chain is built from TRBV14 and TRBJ1-2; 7 bases align to TRBD1. V gave up 2 bases and J gave up 5 bases; unmatched junction bases: 5. Looked up from germline, CDR1 is SGHDN and CDR2 is FVKESK. This CDR3 is 14 amino acids long. Here the CDR3 DNA reads TGTGCCAGCAGCCAACCCAGGGGGAGTTATGGCTACACCTTC. Protein: CASSQPRGSYGYTF. Full variable domain (remainder filled in from reference TRBV14 and TRBJ1-2): EAGVTQFPSHSVIEKGQTVTLRCDPISGHDNLYWYRRVMGKEIKFLLHFVKESKQDESGMPNNRFLAERTGGTYSTLKVQPAELEDSGVYFCASSQPRGSYGYTFGSGTRLTVV.

This clone was found once. The chain links TRBV7-8 to TRBJ2-7; D not certain. CDR1 SGHVS and CDR2 FQNEAQ come from the germline V gene. The length of the CDR3 is 14 residues. Trimming took 3 bases from V and 1 from J, leaving 10 bases between them. DNA for the CDR3: TGTGCCAGCAGCTTGAGACTCGATTCCTACGAGCAGTACTTC. It yields the protein CASSLRLDSYEQYF. Supplemented by reference TRBV7-8 and TRBJ2-7, the full variable domain reads GAGVSQSPRYKVAKRGQDVALRCDPISGHVSLFWYQQALGQGPEFLTYFQNEAQLDKSGLPSDRFFAERPEGSVSTLKIQRTQQEDSAVYLCASSLRLDSYEQYFGPGTRLTVT.

The chain employs TRBV5-4 and TRBJ2-7; 7 bases line up with TRBD1. This CDR3 is built from 14 residues. From germline, CDR1 is SGHNT and CDR2 YYREEE (reference sequence). V was pared by 4 bases and J by 2 bases, with 6 bases of the junction left unmatched. CDR3 coding DNA: TGTGCCAGCAGCGACCGGGACAGAGCCTACGAGCAGTACTTC. Its protein product is CASSDRDRAYEQYF.

As for this clone: The same CDR3 can be traced to other DNA sequences in this sample. CDR3: CASSINTGTGELFF. CDR3 coding DNA: TGCGCCAGCAGCATTAACACGGGGACCGGGGAGCTGTTTTTT. The genes are TRBV5-1 and TRBJ2-2; D may be TRBD2 (5 bases). Between the trimmed V and J ends, which lost 4 bases and 5 bases, there was a span of 12 bases. The CDR3 runs 14 residues. Germline lookup yields CDR1 SGHRS and CDR2 YFSETQ.

The J gene is TRBJ1-6, the V gene TRBV19, with D maybe TRBD1 (5 bases). The ends were cut back, 3 bases at V and 2 bases at J, with 8 bases in the middle. Germline CDR1 is LNHDA and CDR2 is SQIVND (reference sequence). The CDR3 has 15 amino acids. Here the CDR3 DNA reads TGTGCCAGTAGTATCGCGGGGGCCTATAATTCACCCCTCCACTTT. Protein: CASSIAGAYNSPLHF. The variable domain in full, with the rest retrieved from reference TRBV19 and TRBJ1-6, is DGGITQSPKYLFRKEGQNVTLSCEQNLNHDAMYWYRQDPGQGLRLIYYSQIVNDFQKGDIAEGYSVSREKKESFPLTVTSAQKNPTAFYLCASSIAGAYNSPLHFGNGTRLTVT.

The J gene is TRBJ2-5, the V gene TRBV5-1; 11 bases line up with TRBD2. V gave up 4 bases and J gave up 2 bases; unmatched junction bases: 4. This CDR3 comprises 15 residues. Germline lookup yields CDR1 SGHRS and CDR2 YFSETQ. The CDR3 nucleotides read TGCGCCAGCAGCATAGCGGGAGGGGCTCAAGAGACCCAGTACTTC. Its translation: CASSIAGGAQETQYF.

The V call is TRBV6-6, the J call TRBJ2-2; 14 nucleotides agree with TRBD2. J gave up 4 bases and V 5 bases, and 6 bases lay outside the gene matches. The CDR3 extends over 17 amino acids. Germline loops: CDR1 MNHNY, CDR2 SVGAGI (reference sequence). CDR3 nucleotide sequence: TGTGCCAGCAGTCGAGGGGGACTAGCGGGAGTCACCGGGGAGCTGTTTTTT. This gives the protein CASSRGGLAGVTGELFF.

V usage is TRBV5-1 and J usage is TRBJ1-1; D gene ambiguous. The CDR3 length is 14 residues. The germline gives CDR1 SGHRS, CDR2 YFSETQ. Trimming removed 0 bases at V and 0 bases at J, with 6 bases between. This CDR3 is CASSLEALNTEAFF. For the CDR3, the DNA is TGCGCCAGCAGCTTGGAAGCCCTGAACACTGAAGCTTTCTTT.

The V and J genes are TRBV28 and TRBJ1-2; TRBD1 matches 11 bases. Germline V CDR1 and CDR2: MDHEN, SYDVKM. V was pared by 2 bases and J by 2 bases, with 4 bases of the junction left unmatched. This CDR3 has 16 amino acids. CDR3 in DNA: TGTGCCAGCAGTTTAATGGGGGACAGGGGGAACTATGGCTACACCTTC. Its protein is CASSLMGDRGNYGYTF.

The chain uses TRBV19 and TRBJ2-1, with 7 bases lining up with TRBD1. Germline V CDR1 and CDR2: LNHDA, SQIVND (reference sequence). V was clipped by 7 bases and J by 7 bases; unmatched bases: 4. The CDR3 length is 12 residues. CDR3 sequence: CASNRQGNEQFF. The CDR3 nucleotides read TGTGCCAGTAACAGACAGGGAAATGAGCAGTTCTTC.

The chain employs TRBV7-3 and TRBJ2-3; TRBD1 matches at 9 bases. This CDR3 spans 15 amino acids. With 5 bases clipped from V and 1 base from J, the junction kept 4 bases outside the gene matches. CDR1 and CDR2 (germline): SGHTA, FQGTGA. In nucleotides, the CDR3 is TGTGCCAGCAGCGACAGGGGGACCGGCACAGATACGCAGTATTTT. This gives the protein CASSDRGTGTDTQYF.

This sequence joins TRBV7-9 and TRBJ2-5; possible D gene TRBD1, 6 bases. Germline CDR1 is SEHNR and CDR2 is FQNEAQ (reference sequence). V lost 5 bases, J lost 1 base, and 11 bases lay in between. The CDR3 is 14 amino acids. CDR3 sequence (DNA): TGTGCCAGCAGCCCCGGACAGACCCAAGAGACCCAGTACTTC. Its protein product is CASSPGQTQETQYF.

The chain combines TRBV7-2 with TRBJ1-1, with 9 positions matching TRBD1. After removal of 3 bases from V and 4 bases from J, the junction contained 3 bases not matched to a gene. The length of the CDR3 is 14 residues. CDR1 is SGHTA, CDR2 FQGNSA, per germline. For the CDR3, the DNA is TGTGCCAGCAGCTTCCGGGACAGGGTCACTGAAGCTTTCTTT. Residues: CASSFRDRVTEAFF.

A note on this clone: The sample contains more than one DNA sequence encoding this CDR3. The V gene is TRBV19, the J gene TRBJ1-1; D unresolved. V gave up 4 bases and J gave up 1 base, with 7 bases separating them. Germline V gene sequence: CDR1 LNHDA, CDR2 SQIVND (reference sequence). This CDR3 comprises 13 residues. The CDR3 bases are TGTGCCAGTAGTACAACAGCGAACACTGAAGCTTTCTTT. This gives the protein CASSTTANTEAFF.